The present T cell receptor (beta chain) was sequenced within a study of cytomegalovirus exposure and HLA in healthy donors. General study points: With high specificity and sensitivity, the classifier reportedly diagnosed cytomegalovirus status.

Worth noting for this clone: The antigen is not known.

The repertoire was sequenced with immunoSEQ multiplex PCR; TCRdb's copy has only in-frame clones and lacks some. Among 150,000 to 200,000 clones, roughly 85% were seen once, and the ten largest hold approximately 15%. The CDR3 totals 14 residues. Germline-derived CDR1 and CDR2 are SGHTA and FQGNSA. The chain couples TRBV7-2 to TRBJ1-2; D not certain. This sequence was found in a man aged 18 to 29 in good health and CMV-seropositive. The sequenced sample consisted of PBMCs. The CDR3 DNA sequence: TGTGCGTGCATTCGAGGGTTGACGGGTTATGGCTACACCTTC. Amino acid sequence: CACIRGLTGYGYTF.